This T cell receptor (beta chain) was sequenced during a study of cytomegalovirus exposure and HLA in healthy donors. Turning to the study itself: Researchers previously reported finding fewer than 120 million unique TCR beta sequences from 150 million to 200 million T cells.

Both 60 Vbeta primers and 13 Jbeta primers went into the PCR. Repertoires were generated with immunoSEQ multiplex PCR, while TCRdb's copy carries only in-frame clones and drops some. The sample consists of about 120,000 clones, over 8.5% of them appearing once. Broader study findings: An analysis done earlier found most TCR beta V segments productive about 90% or about 30% of the time. Reports indicated that the classifier achieved high specificity and sensitivity in diagnosing cytomegalovirus status.

CDR3 length equals 14 residues. Per germline, CDR1 SGHRS and CDR2 YFSETQ. The J segment lost 5 bases and the V segment lost 4 bases, leaving 6 bases of the junction unmatched. Concerning this clone: As yet, its antigen is unknown.

The sequencing sample was made of PBMCs. This clonotype was obtained from a woman in her 40s in good health and CMV-seropositive. The chain recombines TRBV5-1 with TRBJ2-3; TRBD1 aligns across 8 bases. As DNA, the CDR3 is TGCGCCAGCAGCCAGGGACAGGTGCGAGATACGCAGTATTTT. It translates to CASSQGQVRDTQYF.